This T cell receptor beta chain was identified during a study of T cell responses to AZD1222 COVID-19 vaccine (dated by TCRdb to the early 2020s). About the study as a whole: AZD1222 recipients given second doses at about 4 weeks or at about 12 weeks were pooled, since spike-specific TCR depth and breadth were not found to differ between the two schedules. A total of over 230 trial participants underwent TCR sequencing, of whom around 210 had received two doses of AZD1222 and about 25 had received two doses of the MenACWY control vaccine. Trial participants were enrolled into age subgroups of 18-55, 56-69 and 70-plus years, which contained 148, 28 and 57 TCR-sequenced participants, respectively.

As to this clone: Its target antigen remains unknown. Per-base quality was not reported, and no clone a single base away is much larger than it.

The paper's findings and limits, for the study overall: The 56-69-year group was small, and its depth increase did not reach significance, likely because of low power. A significant rise in spike-specific TCR breadth and depth was observed after two AZD1222 doses relative to day 0 and relative to MenACWY recipients. Because no day 14 peak-response samples were available, repertoires were characterized only after the peak T cell response. Vaccine-associated CD4 TCRs spanned the whole spike protein, with dominant responses in regions 160-218 and 743-854. Epitopes outside the regions mutated in the B.1.351 and B.1.1.7 variants were reportedly recognized by nearly half of the unique spike-specific TCRs. Participants were mostly white British, with more females than males. The authors suggested clonal diversity may have been underestimated. Conclusions about previously exposed vaccinees were limited because only six or seven AZD1222 recipients were SARS-CoV-2 seropositive at baseline.

The CDR3 regions of human TCRbeta chains were subjected to immunosequencing. In the original analysis: Repertoire TCRs were matched against a reference library of SARS-CoV-2-specific TCRs generated with the MIRA antigen-specificity platform. Breadth was defined as the fraction of unique TCRs that were SARS-CoV-2-associated, and depth was defined as the fraction of total T cells that were SARS-CoV-2-associated. Using the MIRA data, every spike-specific TCR was mapped to the spike region that the TCR reacted to and assigned to either a CD4 or a CD8 class. Log10-transformed breadth and depth values were compared by one-way ANOVA with Sidak's multiple comparisons tests. TCRdb provides this immuneACCESS table in a form limited to in-frame rearrangements. Some clones are lacking; in checked studies, under half of them reflect an unresolved V gene, and why the rest are absent is not known. The V and J calls and clone size come from that table; D and trimming were worked out from the DNA. The sample includes about 110,000 clones, with roughly 92% observed a single time. Over 6.5% of the sample is held by the ten biggest clonotypes.

Interpreted using the paper, the time point label stands for: baseline before first vaccination. The vaccinee samples were drawn from two UK trials, COV001 and COV002, one of which was a single-blind randomized controlled phase 2/3 trial testing AZD1222 (ChAdOx1 nCoV-19) in healthy adults. For TCRbeta chain sequencing, PBMC samples were collected from trial participants at day 0 and at day 28 after the second dose. The CDR3 starts with the cysteine, ends with the phenylalanine, and has 15 residues. Only the CDR3 region is kept as DNA, spanning 45 bases read in frame from base 1. V gives up 3 bases and J gives up 6 bases, and the segment between their germline ends measures 12 bases. Taken from the germline V gene, the CDR1 and CDR2 loops are SGHAT and FQNNGV.

This TCR was sampled from an adult in good health. The sequence links TRBV11-2 to TRBJ1-6; the D segment could be TRBD1, given 6 matching bases. Source: peripheral blood, taken on day 0 of AZD1222 vaccination. The DNA reads TGTGCCAGCAGCTTTACAGGGTATCCTAATTCACCCCTCCACTTT. Translated, it reads CASSFTGYPNSPLHF.